This T cell receptor beta chain derives from a study of cytomegalovirus exposure and HLA in healthy donors. This clone was detected only once. Its antigen is undetermined. Findings and caveats of the study: In an earlier analysis, productive rearrangement rates for most beta V segments clustered near 87% or 30%. Only CMV serostatus was available as immune exposure information.

Germline V gene lookup returns CDR1 MNHNS and CDR2 SASEGT. The CDR3 runs 15 residues. The V and J ends lost 7 bases and 1 base respectively, with 16 bases between them. PCR primers comprised 60 Vbeta and 13 Jbeta primers. Produced via immunoSEQ multiplex PCR; TCRdb's table is partial and in-frame only. The sample records about 100,000 clones, about three quarters being singletons. The sequenced sample consisted of PBMCs. This chain joins TRBV6-1 and TRBJ1-2; maybe TRBD1 (5 bases). This TCR was sampled from a male donor in good health and CMV-seropositive. CDR3 nucleotide sequence: TGTGCCAGCACCACCACTGTGGGGGGTAACTATGGCTACACCTTC. Its translation: CASTTTVGGNYGYTF.